This T cell receptor beta chain was obtained from a study of cytomegalovirus exposure and HLA in healthy donors. Study summary: The 120 or so validation repertoires, a later analysis reported, used the same platform as the 600 to 700 first-cohort repertoires.

As for this clone: The antigen is not known.

General study findings and limits: Reported results showed that the classifier diagnosed cytomegalovirus status with high specificity and sensitivity. Among TCR sequences, most were rare, though some public TCRs appeared in many donors. Specific recognition of CMV antigens was confirmed in vitro for a few chains (all CMV-associated).

This table comes from immunoSEQ multiplex PCR, and its TCRdb copy is limited to in-frame clones, with some not included. The sample lists 220,000 or so clones, approximately 80% occurring once. J lost 5 bases, V lost 4 bases, and 5 bases had no gene match. This CDR3 is built from 14 residues. Germline V gene lookup returns CDR1 MNHEY and CDR2 SMNVEV (reference sequence). The material sequenced was PBMCs. The sequence derives from a woman between 25 and 40 years old in good health and CMV-seropositive. The chain recombines TRBV27 with TRBJ2-1, with 7 bases aligning to TRBD2. In DNA, the CDR3 is TGTGCCAGCAGTTGGGCGGGAGAGGACAATGAGCAGTTCTTC. Translation gives CASSWAGEDNEQFF.